One and the same sample provided the 22 T cell receptor beta chains below, sequenced in a study of cytomegalovirus exposure and HLA in healthy donors. The PCR employed 60 Vbeta primers together with 13 Jbeta primers. The method was immunoSEQ multiplex PCR; TCRdb's version includes in-frame clones alone and lacks a portion of them. The sample holds under 150,000 clones, 60% to 80% seen once. The source material was PBMCs. These receptors were collected from a woman in her 30s in good health and CMV-seronegative.

This clone was seen a single time. V and J are TRBV2 and TRBJ1-5; 8 nucleotides align to TRBD1. The CDR3 spans 14 residues. Per the germline V gene, CDR1 is SNHLY and CDR2 is FYNNEI. The V segment lost 4 bases and the J segment 4 bases; nucleotides outside the gene matches: 3. CDR3: CASSGDRMNQPQHF. CDR3 DNA sequence: TGTGCCAGCAGTGGGGACAGGATGAATCAGCCCCAGCATTTT.

This clone occurred once. The V and J genes are TRBV6-1 and TRBJ2-4; D not certain. Trimming shortened V by 6 bases and J by 0 bases, and 12 bases separated the two germline ends. CDR3 length: 15 residues. Germline-derived CDR1 and CDR2 are MNHNS and SASEGT. CDR3 residues: CASRDKAVAKNIQYF. The CDR3, as DNA: TGTGCCAGCAGAGATAAGGCGGTAGCCAAAAACATTCAGTACTTC.

The J gene is TRBJ1-1, the V gene TRBV12-5; unclear D gene. Germline V lookup: CDR1 LGHNT, CDR2 FRNRAP. The CDR3 has 15 residues. V lost 0 bases, J lost 6 bases, and 14 bases lay in between. CDR3 sequence reads: CASGLVLGGSAEAFF. The DNA for the CDR3 is TGTGCTAGTGGTTTGGTACTTGGCGGCAGCGCTGAAGCTTTCTTT.

The chain has TRBV30 and TRBJ1-1, with TRBD1 identical over 8 bases. The CDR3 runs to 13 residues. Germline V CDR1 and CDR2: GTSNPN, SVGIG (reference sequence). Trimming at V came to 3 bases and at J to 4 bases, leaving 4 bases not matched to a gene. The CDR3: CAWSRQGSTEAFF. For the CDR3, the DNA is TGTGCCTGGAGCCGACAGGGGAGCACTGAAGCTTTCTTT.

The chain joins TRBV6-1 to TRBJ1-5; 8 bases match TRBD1. Per the germline V gene, CDR1 is MNHNS and CDR2 is SASEGT. The CDR3 runs 16 residues. V lost 4 bases, J lost 4 bases, and 9 bases stayed unmatched. The CDR3 reads CASSGQGALPNQPQHF. The CDR3 DNA is TGTGCCAGCAGTGGGCAGGGGGCTTTACCAAATCAGCCCCAGCATTTT.

This clone was seen only a few times. The J gene is TRBJ1-1, the V gene TRBV6-5; no clear D gene. Trimming stripped 6 bases from V and 1 base from J, with 9 bases between. Germline V gene sequence: CDR1 MNHEY, CDR2 SVGAGI. This CDR3 spans 13 amino acids. The CDR3 DNA sequence: TGTGCCAGCAGGTATACAGAGAACACTGAAGCTTTCTTT. This translates into CASRYTENTEAFF.

The chain is built from TRBV18 and TRBJ2-5, with TRBD2 identical over 10 bases. Germline CDR1 is KGHSH and CDR2 is LQKENI. The CDR3 consists of 16 residues. With V trimmed by 3 bases and J by 2 bases, 6 bases remained unmatched. The CDR3 loop is CASSPSLAGAQETQYF. The DNA of the CDR3 is TGTGCCAGCTCACCGAGCCTAGCGGGGGCACAAGAGACCCAGTACTTC.

The V gene is TRBV5-1, the J gene TRBJ1-1; the D gene is possibly TRBD1 (5 bases). Trimming shortened V by 0 bases and J by 3 bases, and 15 bases separated the two germline ends. The CDR3 runs to 16 residues. Germline V gives CDR1 SGHRS, CDR2 YFSETQ. The CDR3 protein is CASSLEVGGVDTEAFF. DNA for the CDR3: TGCGCCAGCAGCTTGGAGGTGGGGGGGGTTGACACTGAAGCTTTCTTT. Variable domain in full (rest from reference TRBV5-1 and TRBJ1-1): KAGVTQTPRYLIKTRGQQVTLSCSPISGHRSVSWYQQTPGQGLQFLFEYFSETQRNKGNFPGRFSGRQFSNSRSEMNVSTLELGDSALYLCASSLEVGGVDTEAFFGQGTRLTVV.

This clone has a handful of counts. J is TRBJ2-2 and V is TRBV9, with a weak D call TRBD2 (6 bases). Germline values: CDR1 SGDLS, CDR2 YYNGEE. CDR3 size: 13 residues. V was shortened by 0 bases and J by 6 bases, with 6 bases between the two germline ends. The CDR3 reads CASSVGGAGELFF. In DNA, the CDR3 is TGTGCCAGCAGCGTAGGCGGGGCCGGGGAGCTGTTTTTT.

The J gene is TRBJ2-5, the V gene TRBV6-6; tentatively, D is TRBD2 (7 bases). Trimming pared 8 bases from V and 4 bases from J, leaving 11 bases between. The length of the CDR3 is 12 residues. Looked up from germline, CDR1 is MNHNY and CDR2 is SVGAGI (reference sequence). The CDR3 sequence: CASAGAGETQYF. The CDR3 DNA is TGTGCCAGCGCGGGGGCCGGAGAGACCCAGTACTTC.

The chain uses TRBV10-1 and TRBJ2-7, with D perhaps matching TRBD2 (5 bases). The CDR3 sequence is 14 residues long. Germline V lookup: CDR1 WNHNN, CDR2 SYGVQD (reference sequence). Between the trimmed V and J ends, which lost 1 base and 6 bases, there was a span of 13 bases. CDR3 loop: CASSELDGVLEQYF. The CDR3 coding sequence is TGCGCCAGCAGTGAGTTGGACGGGGTGCTCGAGCAGTACTTC.

The chain combines TRBV5-4 with TRBJ2-7, with D unclear. The CDR3 spans 14 residues. Germline values: CDR1 SGHNT, CDR2 YYREEE (reference sequence). The V gene lost 4 bases and the J gene lost 3 bases, with 14 bases spanning the gap. CDR3 sequence reads: CASSTPDKNYEQYF. CDR3 sequence (DNA): TGTGCCAGCAGCACCCCAGATAAAAACTACGAGCAGTACTTC.

In this sample, this clone turned up a few times. The CDR3 region has the DNA TGTGCCACCAGCAGCGATACAGGGGTCATGAGCACTGAAGCTTTCTTT. Translation: CATSSDTGVMSTEAFF. The chain combines TRBV15 with TRBJ1-1, with 7 bases lining up with TRBD1. Germline V gene data show CDR1 as LNHNV and CDR2 as YYDKDF (reference sequence). The CDR3 runs 16 residues. The junction had 11 bases not matched to a gene; V was cut back by 3 bases and J by 4 bases.

The CDR3 sequence: CASSPDLGTPTYEQYF. In nucleotides, the CDR3 is TGTGCCAGCAGCCCTGATCTGGGGACTCCTACCTACGAGCAGTACTTC. The chain has TRBV5-4 and TRBJ2-7, with D perhaps matching TRBD2 (6 bases). CDR1 is SGHNT and CDR2 is YYREEE in the germline V gene (reference sequence). CDR3 length equals 16 residues. Trimming pared 4 bases from V and 2 bases from J, leaving 19 bases between.

The chain has TRBV5-1 and TRBJ1-1; TRBD1 agrees at 7 bases. Germline V gene lookup returns CDR1 SGHRS and CDR2 YFSETQ. This CDR3 comprises 20 residues. The junction had 29 bases not matched to a gene; V was cut back by 4 bases and J by 8 bases. CDR3 region: CASSAYPLGDSGAPGTEAFF. The CDR3 nucleotides are TGCGCCAGCAGCGCTTACCCGTTGGGGGACAGCGGTGCCCCAGGCACCGAAGCTTTCTTT.

The gene calls are TRBV6-5 and TRBJ2-1, with 9 bases lining up with TRBD2. The CDR3 covers 15 residues. The V gene end was trimmed by 6 bases and the J gene end by 2 bases; junction bases not matched to a gene: 5. Looked up from germline, CDR1 is MNHEY and CDR2 is SVGAGI. The CDR3 loop reads CASSRSGGPYNEQFF. In DNA, the CDR3 is TGTGCCAGCAGCCGGAGCGGGGGGCCCTACAATGAGCAGTTCTTC.

The genes are TRBV29-1 and TRBJ1-2; 8 bases line up with TRBD1. CDR1 and CDR2 (germline): SQVTM, ANQGSEA. Losses at the gene ends were 0 bases for V and 7 bases for J; bases not matched to a gene: 13. This CDR3 spans 16 amino acids. CDR3 nucleotide sequence: TGCAGCGTTGAAGATCTAGGCGGCAGGGGGCGCGGTGGCTACACCTTC. This gives the protein CSVEDLGGRGRGGYTF.

This clone was recorded a few times. This chain uses TRBV4-1 with TRBJ2-2; no clear D. V was cut by 2 bases and J by 0 bases, with 4 bases left in between. Germline lookup yields CDR1 MGHRA and CDR2 YSYEKL. This CDR3 is 14 amino acids long. DNA of the CDR3: TGCGCCAGCAGCCAAAGCACGAACACCGGGGAGCTGTTTTTT. Its protein is CASSQSTNTGELFF.

The chain uses TRBV29-1 and TRBJ1-5; D might be TRBD1 (6 bases). Trimming took 5 bases from V and 5 from J, leaving 13 bases between them. Germline CDR1 SQVTM, CDR2 ANQGSEA. The CDR3 extends over 13 amino acids. CDR3 bases: TGCAGCGTTAGGGGGACAAACGATCAGCCCCAGCATTTT. Translated, it gives CSVRGTNDQPQHF.

This clone was found a few times. The CDR3 loop is CSVRDRDYTEAFF. DNA for the CDR3: TGCAGCGTGAGGGACAGGGACTACACTGAAGCTTTCTTT. The chain links TRBV29-1 to TRBJ1-1, with 9 bases identical to TRBD1. Unmatched junction bases numbered 5, after V lost 6 bases and J lost 3 bases. CDR1 SQVTM and CDR2 ANQGSEA come from the germline V gene. This CDR3 is 13 amino acids long.

The J gene is TRBJ1-4, the V gene TRBV7-2, with D possibly matching TRBD1 (6 bases). Germline V lookup: CDR1 SGHTA, CDR2 FQGNSA. The V end was cut by 3 bases, the J end by 7 bases, with 12 bases between. The CDR3 consists of 14 residues. The CDR3 bases are TGTGCCAGCAGCTTGACCAGGGGTAGTGAAAAACTGTTTTTT. This translates into CASSLTRGSEKLFF.

The genes are TRBV2 and TRBJ2-1; 10 bases line up with TRBD2. Trimming cost V 5 bases and J 9 bases; bases outside gene matches: 10. The CDR3 extends over 15 amino acids. Germline V gene lookup returns CDR1 SNHLY and CDR2 FYNNEI. The chain's CDR3 is CASSPLAGASGEQFF. The CDR3 coding sequence is TGTGCCAGCAGTCCTCTAGCGGGGGCCTCCGGTGAGCAGTTCTTC.